One T cell receptor beta chain is described in this entry. Sequenced by immunoSEQ multiplex PCR; TCRdb stores in-frame clones only, minus some. The sample lists 160,000 or so clones, 85% to 95% occurring once. This sample was included in a study of control samples from healthy donors and cancer patients. The CDR3 contains 16 residues. The germline gives CDR1 LNHDA, CDR2 SQIVND (reference sequence). The trim removed 5 bases at V and 2 bases at J, leaving 11 bases unmatched. This clonotype was obtained from a man over 45 in good health. This chain connects TRBV19 to TRBJ1-2; 7 nucleotides line up with TRBD1. The sample taken for sequencing was blood. In DNA form, the CDR3 reads TGTGCCAGTAGTTTCGGACAGGCCGACTTAAACTATGGCTACACCTTC. This translates into CASSFGQADLNYGYTF.